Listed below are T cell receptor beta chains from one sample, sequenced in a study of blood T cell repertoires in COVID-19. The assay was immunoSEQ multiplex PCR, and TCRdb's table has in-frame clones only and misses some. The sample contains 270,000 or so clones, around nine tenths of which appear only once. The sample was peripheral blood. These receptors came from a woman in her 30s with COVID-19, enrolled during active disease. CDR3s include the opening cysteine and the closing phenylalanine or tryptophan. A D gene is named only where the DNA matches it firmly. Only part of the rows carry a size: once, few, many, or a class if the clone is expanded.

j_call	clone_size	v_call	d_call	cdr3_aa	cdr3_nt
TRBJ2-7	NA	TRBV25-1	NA	CASRLTVGYEQYF	TGTGCCAGTAGACTCACCGTAGGCTACGAGCAGTACTTC
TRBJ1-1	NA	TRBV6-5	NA	CASSRLNTEAFF	TGTGCCAGCAGCCGGTTGAACACTGAAGCTTTCTTT
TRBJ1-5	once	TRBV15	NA	CATSRDYSNQPQHF	TGTGCCACCAGCAGAGATTATAGCAATCAGCCCCAGCATTTT
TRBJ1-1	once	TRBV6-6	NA	CASSYRSGENTEAFF	TGTGCCAGCAGTTACCGTTCAGGGGAGAACACTGAAGCTTTCTTT
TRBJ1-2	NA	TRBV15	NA	CATSGLKGGGASNYGYTF	TGTGCCACCAGCGGCCTAAAGGGGGGAGGGGCCTCAAACTATGGCTACACCTTC
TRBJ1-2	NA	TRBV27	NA	CASSPQGPSGYTF	TGTGCCAGCAGCCCACAGGGCCCAAGTGGCTACACCTTC
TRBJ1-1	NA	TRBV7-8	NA	CASSLVGTPKGTEAFF	TGTGCCAGCAGCTTAGTTGGGACACCCAAAGGCACTGAAGCTTTCTTT
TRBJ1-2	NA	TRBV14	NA	CASSQALTGGYTF	TGTGCCAGCAGCCAAGCGTTGACAGGTGGCTACACCTTC
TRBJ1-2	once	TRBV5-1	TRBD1	CASSLGSGTAERNYGYTF	TGCGCCAGCAGCTTGGGATCCGGGACAGCCGAAAGGAACTATGGCTACACCTTC
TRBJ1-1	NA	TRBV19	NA	CASSTPGTFMNTEAFF	TGTGCCAGTAGTACCCCCGGGACATTTATGAACACTGAAGCTTTCTTT